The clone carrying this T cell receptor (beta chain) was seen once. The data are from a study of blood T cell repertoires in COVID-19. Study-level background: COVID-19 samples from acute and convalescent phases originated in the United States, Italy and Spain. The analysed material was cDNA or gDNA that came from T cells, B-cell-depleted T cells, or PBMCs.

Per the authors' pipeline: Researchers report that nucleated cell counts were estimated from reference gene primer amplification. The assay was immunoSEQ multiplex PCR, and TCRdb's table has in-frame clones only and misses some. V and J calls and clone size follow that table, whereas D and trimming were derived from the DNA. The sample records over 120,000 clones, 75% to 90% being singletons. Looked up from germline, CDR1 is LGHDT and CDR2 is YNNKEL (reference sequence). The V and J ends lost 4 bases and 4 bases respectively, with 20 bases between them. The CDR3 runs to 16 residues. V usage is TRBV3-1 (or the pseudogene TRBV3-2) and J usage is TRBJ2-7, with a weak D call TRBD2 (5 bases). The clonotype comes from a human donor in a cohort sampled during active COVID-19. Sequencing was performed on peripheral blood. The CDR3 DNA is TGTGCCAGCAGCCCGGTTGTCGGGATCCTTGGGTACGAGCAGTACTTC. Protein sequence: CASSPVVGILGYEQYF.